This T cell receptor beta chain was captured in a study of T cells in Graves' hyperthyroidism and ophthalmopathy. Study observations and caveats: Within blood appeared most thyroid clonotypes that had expanded above 0.001.

TCR beta CDR3 sequences were amplified from RNA transcripts. TCR CDR3 underwent first-round RT-PCR with the HTBI primer set. TCRdb reprocessed the multiplex PCR reads with MiXCR, giving one entry per CDR3 protein. The table records approximately 610,000 distinct CDR3 sequences, roughly 14% of them present only once. Together with thyroid ultrasound, orbital computed tomography, serum thyroxine and TRAb, clinical symptoms were used for diagnoses. V shed 4 bases, J shed 4 bases, and the junction held 8 bases outside the gene matches. The CDR3 contains 15 residues. CDR1 is SGHRS and CDR2 is YFSETQ in the germline V gene. About this clonotype itself: Its antigen remains unidentified.

The clonotype originates from a woman in her thirties or forties with Graves' ophthalmopathy. The chain recombines TRBV5-1 with TRBJ2-7; 10 nucleotides agree with TRBD1. Input material: blood. This CDR3 is CASSPGTGVWYEQYF. In DNA, the CDR3 is TGCGCCAGCAGCCCCGGGACAGGGGTATGGTACGAGCAGTACTTC.